These 25 T cell receptor beta chains originate from one sample sequenced in a study of monozygotic twins with inflammatory bowel disease. From the 5' RACE reads, TCRdb lists one entry per CDR3 protein and no DNA. The sample has 110,000 to 150,000 distinct CDR3 sequences. The source material was blood. The receptors were gathered from a human donor with ulcerative colitis or Crohn's disease, or a healthy co-twin of an affected twin (not recorded which).

The rearrangement uses TRBV5-1 and TRBJ2-7; lacking DNA, the TRBD2 call made by TCRdb goes unchecked. This CDR3 region has 15 residues. In germline, CDR1 is SGHRS, CDR2 YFSETQ. CDR3 sequence reads: CASSSGTSGSYEQYF.

The V and J genes are TRBV7-9 and TRBJ2-3; TCRdb's D call, TRBD2, is unchecked because there is no DNA. CDR1 is SEHNR and CDR2 is FQNEAQ in the germline V gene (reference sequence). The CDR3 extends over 13 amino acids. The CDR3 spells CASSPAGTDTQYF.

This chain uses TRBV20-1 with TRBJ1-4. The CDR3 is made up of 11 amino acids. The germline CDR1 and CDR2 sequences are DFQATT and SNEGSKA (reference sequence). The CDR3 loop reads CSAREVEKLFF.

This chain joins TRBV5-1 and TRBJ2-5. The CDR3 length is 14 residues. Germline CDR1 is SGHRS and CDR2 is YFSETQ. Here the CDR3 reads CASSLDANLETQYF.

The chain combines TRBV4-1 with TRBJ2-3; TCRdb gives TRBD2 as the D gene, but with no DNA this cannot be confirmed. The CDR3 sequence is 18 residues long. Germline CDR1 MGHRA, CDR2 YSYEKL. This chain's CDR3 is CASSQDSPGGRVGDTQYF.

This chain links TRBV19 with TRBJ2-5; the TCRdb D gene call, TRBD2, has no DNA to confirm it. CDR1 is LNHDA, CDR2 SQIVND, per germline (reference sequence). This CDR3 contains 15 residues. The CDR3 region is CASSIRGLGTETQYF.

V and J are TRBV20-1 and TRBJ2-3. Looked up from germline, CDR1 is DFQATT and CDR2 is SNEGSKA (reference sequence). CDR3 length: 12 residues. CDR3 sequence reads: CSARTVADTQYF.

The chain recombines TRBV7-3 with TRBJ1-1. The CDR3 contains 17 residues. CDR1 SGHTA and CDR2 FQGTGA come from the germline V gene. The CDR3 protein is CASSFASIFAMNTEAFF.

J is TRBJ1-2 and V is TRBV7-2. The V gene's germline CDR1 is SGHTA and CDR2 FQGNSA. The CDR3 totals 14 residues. This CDR3 reads CASSLDVQVLGYTF.

The chain uses TRBV6-5 and TRBJ2-7. The CDR3 has 13 amino acids. The germline gives CDR1 MNHEY, CDR2 SVGAGI. The CDR3 loop is CASSYLGIGEQYF.

The chain carries TRBV28 and TRBJ2-7; the D call of TRBD1 rests on TCRdb alone, since no DNA is present to check it. Germline V gene lookup returns CDR1 MDHEN and CDR2 SYDVKM. CDR3 length equals 15 residues. The CDR3 protein is CASSRLYGQGQEQYF.

The chain uses TRBV9 and TRBJ2-1; absent DNA, TCRdb's TRBD2 call cannot be checked. Germline assignment: CDR1 SGDLS and CDR2 YYNGEE. This CDR3 contains 15 residues. The CDR3 loop is CASSVGLGSYNEQFF. Looking up the rest from reference TRBV9 and TRBJ2-1 gives the full variable domain: DSGVTQTPKHLITATGQRVTLRCSPRSGDLSVYWYQQSLDQGLQFLIQYYNGEERAKGNILERFSAQQFPDLHSELNLSSLELGDSALYFCASSVGLGSYNEQFFGPGTRLTVL.

The rearrangement uses TRBV20-1 and TRBJ1-1; TCRdb picks TRBD1, but there is no DNA to check that call. Germline V gives CDR1 DFQATT, CDR2 SNEGSKA (reference sequence). The length of the CDR3 is 16 residues. CDR3: CSARPDRGLPDTEAFF.

This CDR3 reads CASSQGLREAFF. This chain links TRBV3-1 with TRBJ1-1. The germline gives CDR1 LGHDT, CDR2 YNNKEL (reference sequence). This CDR3 has 12 amino acids.

This chain uses TRBV20-1 with TRBJ1-3; without DNA, the TCRdb call of TRBD1 cannot be checked. The germline V gene has CDR1 DFQATT and CDR2 SNEGSKA (reference sequence). This CDR3 is 14 amino acids long. The CDR3 is CSAGGQLSGNTIYF.

The chain joins TRBV7-6 to TRBJ1-2; TCRdb selects TRBD1, and the lack of DNA leaves this call unchecked. Germline lookup yields CDR1 SGHVS and CDR2 FNYEAQ. The CDR3 is made up of 15 amino acids. CDR3 region: CASSLSRDARNGYTF.

The V and J genes are TRBV24-1 and TRBJ2-7; with no DNA, the TCRdb D assignment of TRBD2 cannot be verified. Germline values: CDR1 KGHDR, CDR2 SFDVKD. The CDR3 is 13 residues long. The CDR3 sequence is CATSDSGTNEQYF.

The chain carries TRBV6-5 and TRBJ2-1; TCRdb names TRBD2, which stays unverified in the absence of DNA. The CDR3 is made up of 17 amino acids. Germline CDR1 MNHEY, CDR2 SVGAGI. CDR3 in amino acids: CASSSSGRAGFYNEQFF.

V usage is TRBV29-1 and J usage is TRBJ1-5; TCRdb reports TRBD1, a call that lacks DNA to check it against. There are 12 residues in the CDR3. CDR1 is SQVTM, CDR2 ANQGSEA, per germline. The CDR3 region is CSAQGAGQPQHF.

The V gene is TRBV5-1, the J gene TRBJ1-2; there is no DNA to check the TCRdb D call of TRBD1. Germline-derived CDR1 and CDR2 are SGHRS and YFSETQ. This CDR3 spans 13 amino acids. CDR3 protein: CASSLEGGNGYTF.

CDR3 region: CASSFERDQPQHF. The V gene is TRBV12-3 or TRBV12-4, the J gene TRBJ1-5. This CDR3 spans 13 amino acids.

The rearrangement joins TRBV28 to TRBJ1-5; TCRdb's assignment of TRBD1 cannot be checked, as there is no DNA. Germline CDR1 reads MDHEN; CDR2 reads SYDVKM. The CDR3 extends over 15 amino acids. The CDR3 is CASSLAGQSNQPQHF. Combining the CDR3 with reference TRBV28 and TRBJ1-5 gives the whole variable domain DVKVTQSSRYLVKRTGEKVFLECVQDMDHENMFWYRQDPGLGLRLIYFSYDVKMKEKGDIPEGYSVSREKKERFSLILESASTNQTSMYLCASSLAGQSNQPQHFGDGTRLSIL.

The chain is built from TRBV5-1 and TRBJ2-3; TCRdb selects TRBD2, and the lack of DNA leaves this call unchecked. Per the germline V gene, CDR1 is SGHRS and CDR2 is YFSETQ. The CDR3 is made up of 15 amino acids. CDR3 in amino acids: CASSPTSGSTDTQYF.

This chain links TRBV4-3 with TRBJ1-2; the D call from TCRdb, TRBD1, cannot be confirmed without DNA. CDR1 and CDR2 from the germline V gene are LGHNA and YSLEER. This CDR3 spans 13 amino acids. The CDR3 loop is CASSLGAQGGYTF.

This chain joins TRBV5-1 and TRBJ2-2; there is no DNA to check the TCRdb D call of TRBD1. CDR3 size: 16 residues. Germline CDR1 and CDR2: SGHRS and YFSETQ. CDR3 sequence reads: CASSLVSGPNTGELFF.